This record covers a single TCR beta chain. Antigen: not known. This sample was included in a study of regulatory T cells in long-lasting Graves disease. Findings and limits, study-wide: With a small sample size, accuracy may have been reduced.

Libraries of TCR beta came from iRepertoire HTBI primers plus Arm-PCR of CDR3 regions. In TCRdb, the multiplex PCR reads were re-called with MiXCR into one record per CDR3 protein. The sample has about 210,000 distinct CDR3 sequences; roughly 19% are singletons. Described time point: newly diagnosed GD, antithyroid drugs for less than 3 months. Researchers made the TCR library from RNA that was extracted from PBMCs. Separately, the same data were catalogued under a study of T cells in Graves' hyperthyroidism and ophthalmopathy. That source reports: The TCR CDR3 first-round RT-PCR relied on the HTBI primer set. Model predictions of ophthalmopathy came a median 6.5 months before onset.

The source of this sequence is a woman aged 25 to 39 with Graves disease. The sequencing used peripheral blood mononuclear cells (PBMCs), collected at new diagnosis, from a patient treated with antithyroid drugs.

In DNA, the CDR3 is TGTGCCAGCAGCCTACGGGGACAATCTAATTCACCCCTCCACTTT. Translated: CASSLRGQSNSPLHF. The J gene is TRBJ1-6, the V gene TRBV3-1; D is perhaps TRBD1 (6 bases). CDR1 and CDR2 from the germline V gene are LGHDT and YNNKEL (reference sequence). V lost 4 bases to trimming and J lost 6 bases, with 13 bases between them. This CDR3 is 15 amino acids long. Filled out from reference TRBV3-1 and TRBJ1-6, the complete variable domain reads DTAVSQTPKYLVTQMGNDKSIKCEQNLGHDTMYWYKQDSKKFLKIMFSYNNKELIINETVPNRFSPKSPDKAHLNLHINSLELGDSAVYFCASSLRGQSNSPLHFGNGTRLTVT.